This record concerns one T cell receptor beta chain sequence. The data originate from a study of technical replicates of blood from several donors. Assay: immunoSEQ multiplex PCR; the TCRdb copy retains only in-frame clones and omits some. The data hold tens of thousands of clones, with roughly 89% observed a single time. This CDR3 is built from 16 residues. V gave up 2 bases and J gave up 2 bases; unmatched junction bases: 8. Germline V gene sequence: CDR1 GTSNPN, CDR2 SVGIG (reference sequence). Sequenced input: T cells isolated from PBMCs. This sequence joins TRBV30 and TRBJ1-5; 8 bases line up with TRBD1. The sequence was obtained from a human donor in good health. CDR3 loop: CAWSLYRGVGNQPQHF. The CDR3 coding sequence is TGTGCCTGGAGTCTTTACAGGGGGGTGGGCAATCAGCCCCAGCATTTT.